The sample holds one count of the clone carrying this T cell receptor beta chain. Its antigen is still unknown. This record comes from a study of T cell responses to AZD1222 COVID-19 vaccine. Findings and caveats of the study: Two AZD1222 administrations were followed by greater Spike-specific TCR breadth and depth.

Assay used: immunoSEQ multiplex PCR; TCRdb lists only in-frame clones, some missing. In the table there are some 130,000 clones, 90% of which are singletons. Between the trimmed V and J ends, which lost 4 bases and 12 bases, there was a span of 22 bases. The germline gives CDR1 SGHTA, CDR2 FQGNSA. This CDR3 spans 15 amino acids. The input for sequencing was peripheral blood, taken on day 0 of AZD1222 vaccination. V and J are TRBV7-2 and TRBJ1-5, with D possibly matching TRBD1 (6 bases). The receptor was derived from an adult in good health. As DNA, the CDR3 is TGTGCCAGCAGCTCAAGGGGGGCAGGGCCAAAAGGCCAGCATTTT. Amino acid sequence: CASSSRGAGPKGQHF.